The T cell receptor (beta chain) under discussion was sequenced for a study of cytomegalovirus exposure and HLA in healthy donors. Healthy donors of bone marrow made up the group. Unmatched junction bases numbered 8, after V lost 6 bases and J lost 8 bases. Germline values: CDR1 SNHLY, CDR2 FYNNEI. The CDR3 runs to 14 residues. Notes on this clone: Its antigen is as yet unknown.

Study results and limitations: Most TCRs appeared rarely, but some public TCRs recurred in many donors. Confirmation was obtained in vitro that a few CMV-associated chains are specific for CMV antigens. Per a later analysis, under 20,000 TCR beta sequences showed association with HLA alleles at 0.05 false discovery rate.

This PCR relied on a set of 60 Vbeta primers and 13 Jbeta primers. Some clones are missing from TCRdb's copy, which holds only in-frame ones; the method was immunoSEQ multiplex PCR. The top ten clones hold around 4.3% of a sample with over 150,000 clones, roughly 65% of them seen once. The sample consisted of PBMCs. J is TRBJ1-4 and V is TRBV2; 8 positions agree with TRBD1. The receptor was derived from a woman under 30 in good health and CMV-seropositive. As DNA, the CDR3 is TGTGCCAGCAGGCTCCAGGGGGCGGGCGAAAAACTGTTTTTT. This codes for CASRLQGAGEKLFF.